This T cell receptor beta chain was observed in a study of T-cell memory formation after mild COVID-19. Sample barcodes and UMIs were carried by the TCR alpha and TCR beta cDNA libraries that 5'RACE generated with constant-segment primers. TCRdb used MiXCR to reprocess the 5' RACE reads, holding one entry per CDR3 protein. The sample lists about 310,000 distinct CDR3 sequences, about a sixth seen once, with roughly 20% in the top ten. Findings and limits, study-wide: Researchers found some responding clones in pre-infection memory, a sign that cross-reactive memory joined. CD4+ contracting clones were found mainly in CM and EM, and CD8+ ones in EMRA. Contracting clones, day 15 to 85, had balanced CD4/CD8, and later expanders favored CD4+.

This clonotype has only a few counts. No antigen is known for it. The V and J ends lost 6 bases and 9 bases respectively, with 9 bases between them. Germline CDR1 reads MNHEY; CDR2 reads SVGEGT. The CDR3 spans 11 residues. This receptor was identified in a man aged 18 to 29 who had mild COVID-19 (a few samples of this study predate the infection). Cell type and time point are not known. Input material: PBMCs or a T cell subset sorted from them (not recorded which). The J gene is TRBJ2-1, the V gene TRBV6-2 or TRBV6-3, with D unresolved. The CDR3 spells CASSRRSEQFF. The CDR3 nucleotides are TGTGCCAGCAGCCGTCGCAGTGAGCAGTTCTTC.